This is a list of T cell receptor beta chains from one sample in a study of blood T cells in healthy people across ages. TCRdb called the 5' RACE reads again in MiXCR, with one record for every CDR3 protein. The sample includes 1,500,000 or so distinct CDR3 sequences, roughly 60% seen only once; the top ten take over 6.5%. The sample consisted of blood. These receptors came from a man aged 18 to 29 in good health. The CDR3 runs from the conserved cysteine through the conserved F or W. The D gene is left open where the match is weak. The size of a clone is reported for some rows only, either as once, few or many, or as a class for expanded clones.

D gene: TRBD1; clone size: NA; J gene: TRBJ2-1; V gene: TRBV7-9; CDR3 DNA: TGTGCCAGCAGCCCGTCACAGGGGGCATTGAGGAATGAGCAGTTCTTC; CDR3 protein: CASSPSQGALRNEQFF
D gene: NA; clone size: NA; J gene: TRBJ2-7; V gene: TRBV27; CDR3 DNA: TGTGCCAGCAGCCGAATTGAGATAAATAGGTACGAGCAGTACTTC; CDR3 protein: CASSRIEINRYEQYF
D gene: NA; clone size: few; J gene: TRBJ2-3; V gene: TRBV11-2; CDR3 DNA: TGTGCCAGCAGCTTAGTCCCGGCAGATACGCAGTATTTT; CDR3 protein: CASSLVPADTQYF
D gene: NA; clone size: NA; J gene: TRBJ2-5; V gene: TRBV28; CDR3 DNA: TGTGCCAGCAGTTTCTCCGTACGTCTCAAACACCAAGAGACCCAGTACTTC; CDR3 protein: CASSFSVRLKHQETQYF
D gene: NA; clone size: NA; J gene: TRBJ2-1; V gene: TRBV6-2/TRBV6-3; CDR3 DNA: TGTGCCAGCAGTTACTCCTTAGACTACTACAATGAGCAGTTCTTC; CDR3 protein: CASSYSLDYYNEQFF
D gene: TRBD1; clone size: NA; J gene: TRBJ2-6; V gene: TRBV2; CDR3 DNA: TGTGCGAGGGGGCGAGGTGGCGGGGCCAACGTCCTGACTTTC; CDR3 protein: CARGRGGGANVLTF
D gene: NA; clone size: NA; J gene: TRBJ2-2; V gene: TRBV15; CDR3 DNA: TGTGCCACCTGGGACGGAGATCGGGCGGAGCTGTTTTTT; CDR3 protein: CATWDGDRAELFF
D gene: TRBD1; clone size: NA; J gene: TRBJ2-7; V gene: TRBV27; CDR3 DNA: TGTGCCAGCAAACCACAGGGGATCCCCTACGTCGAGCAGTACTTC; CDR3 protein: CASKPQGIPYVEQYF
D gene: TRBD2; clone size: NA; J gene: TRBJ2-1; V gene: TRBV12-3/TRBV12-4; CDR3 DNA: TGTGCCAGCACCCTTAGCGGGAGGAATGAGCAGTTCTTC; CDR3 protein: CASTLSGRNEQFF
D gene: NA; clone size: NA; J gene: TRBJ1-2; V gene: TRBV4-1; CDR3 DNA: TGCGCCAGCAGCCAAGATCCAGGGATGGAGTATGGCTACACCTTC; CDR3 protein: CASSQDPGMEYGYTF
D gene: TRBD1; clone size: few; J gene: TRBJ2-5; V gene: TRBV12-3/TRBV12-4; CDR3 DNA: TGTGCCAGCATCGGGACAGGACAAGAGACCCAGTACTTC; CDR3 protein: CASIGTGQETQYF
D gene: TRBD1; clone size: NA; J gene: TRBJ1-2; V gene: TRBV5-1; CDR3 DNA: TGCGCCAGCAGCTTAGCCGGGACAGGGGGCGCGGGACTTGATGACTACACCTTC; CDR3 protein: CASSLAGTGGAGLDDYTF
D gene: TRBD1; clone size: NA; J gene: TRBJ1-1; V gene: TRBV5-6; CDR3 DNA: TGTGCCAGCAGCTTTGGGGGACAGGGGGACACTGAAGCTTTCTTT; CDR3 protein: CASSFGGQGDTEAFF
D gene: NA; clone size: NA; J gene: TRBJ1-5; V gene: TRBV15; CDR3 DNA: TGTGCCACCCGGGACGGATACAATCAGCCCCAGCATTTT; CDR3 protein: CATRDGYNQPQHF
D gene: NA; clone size: NA; J gene: TRBJ2-7; V gene: TRBV6-2/TRBV6-3; CDR3 DNA: TGTGCCAGCAGTTACACACGCGGGCTGAGCTCCTACGAGCAGTACTTC; CDR3 protein: CASSYTRGLSSYEQYF
D gene: NA; clone size: NA; J gene: TRBJ2-7; V gene: TRBV6-2/TRBV6-3; CDR3 DNA: TGTGCCAGCAGCCGGGACACGGGCTACGAGCAGTACTTC; CDR3 protein: CASSRDTGYEQYF
D gene: TRBD1; clone size: NA; J gene: TRBJ1-4; V gene: TRBV29-1; CDR3 DNA: TGCAGCGTTGTTGGGGAGACAGGGTTCGGTGAAAAACTGTTTTTT; CDR3 protein: CSVVGETGFGEKLFF
D gene: NA; clone size: NA; J gene: TRBJ2-7; V gene: TRBV6-1; CDR3 DNA: TGTGCCAGCAACCCTCCCCTCGGGACGGCATACTACGAGCAGTACTTC; CDR3 protein: CASNPPLGTAYYEQYF
D gene: NA; clone size: NA; J gene: TRBJ1-2; V gene: TRBV30; CDR3 DNA: TGTGCCTGGAATGCAATTATTGATGGCTACACCTTC; CDR3 protein: CAWNAIIDGYTF
D gene: NA; clone size: NA; J gene: TRBJ1-2; V gene: TRBV19; CDR3 DNA: TGTGCCACAACAGGGTCTCCTGGCTACACCTTC; CDR3 protein: CATTGSPGYTF
D gene: NA; clone size: NA; J gene: TRBJ2-2; V gene: TRBV7-2; CDR3 DNA: TGTGCCAGCAGCTTAAAACGGGGGAACACCGGGGAGCTGTTTTTT; CDR3 protein: CASSLKRGNTGELFF
D gene: TRBD1; clone size: NA; J gene: TRBJ2-4; V gene: TRBV3-1; CDR3 DNA: TGTGCCAGCAGCCAAGAGGGACAGGAGTTAAACATTCAGTACTTC; CDR3 protein: CASSQEGQELNIQYF
D gene: TRBD1; clone size: NA; J gene: TRBJ1-6; V gene: TRBV2; CDR3 DNA: TGTGCCAGCAGTGATCGGGCAGGGGGATATTCACCCCTCCACTTT; CDR3 protein: CASSDRAGGYSPLHF
D gene: NA; clone size: NA; J gene: TRBJ2-1; V gene: TRBV2; CDR3 DNA: TGTGCCAGCAGTGAGACATTTGTTAGGTCCTACAATGAGCAGTTCTTC; CDR3 protein: CASSETFVRSYNEQFF
D gene: NA; clone size: many; J gene: TRBJ2-7; V gene: TRBV2; CDR3 DNA: TGTGCCAGCAGTGGGGGCTACGAGCAGTACTTC; CDR3 protein: CASSGGYEQYF
D gene: NA; clone size: NA; J gene: TRBJ2-2; V gene: TRBV12-3/TRBV12-4; CDR3 DNA: TGTGCCAGCAACACAGGGATCGCCGGGGAGCTGTTTTTT; CDR3 protein: CASNTGIAGELFF
D gene: TRBD2; clone size: NA; J gene: TRBJ2-1; V gene: TRBV4-1; CDR3 DNA: TGCGCCAGCAGCCAGATACTAGCGGGGGGAGTGGGGGGTGAGCAGTTCTTC; CDR3 protein: CASSQILAGGVGGEQFF
D gene: TRBD2; clone size: few; J gene: TRBJ2-5; V gene: TRBV11-2; CDR3 DNA: TGTGCCAGCAGCTTAACCGGGACTAGCGCTCAAGAGACCCAGTACTTC; CDR3 protein: CASSLTGTSAQETQYF
D gene: TRBD2; clone size: once; J gene: TRBJ2-5; V gene: TRBV2; CDR3 DNA: TGTGCCAGCAGTGGGACTAGCGGGAGACTAGAGACCCAGTACTTC; CDR3 protein: CASSGTSGRLETQYF
D gene: NA; clone size: NA; J gene: TRBJ2-1; V gene: TRBV14; CDR3 DNA: TGTGCCAGCAGCCAAGTAGAGGGCCCCGTGGACAATGAGCAGTTCTTC; CDR3 protein: CASSQVEGPVDNEQFF
D gene: NA; clone size: few; J gene: TRBJ2-7; V gene: TRBV27; CDR3 DNA: TGTGCCAGCAGTTTGGAACCACAGGCGGGCGAGCAGTACTTC; CDR3 protein: CASSLEPQAGEQYF
D gene: NA; clone size: few; J gene: TRBJ1-1; V gene: TRBV24-1; CDR3 DNA: TGTGCCACCAGTGATCAGTGGAACACTGAAGCTTTCTTT; CDR3 protein: CATSDQWNTEAFF
D gene: TRBD1; clone size: NA; J gene: TRBJ2-5; V gene: TRBV27; CDR3 DNA: TGTGCCACTCGCATTAAGGGGACAGTGACTCAAGAGACCCAGTACTTC; CDR3 protein: CATRIKGTVTQETQYF
D gene: TRBD2; clone size: NA; J gene: TRBJ2-1; V gene: TRBV27; CDR3 DNA: TGTGCCAGCAGTTCGGCCGGGACTATTCTTAGTCGGTCCTACAATGAGCAGTTCTTC; CDR3 protein: CASSSAGTILSRSYNEQFF
D gene: NA; clone size: NA; J gene: TRBJ1-1; V gene: TRBV20-1; CDR3 DNA: TGCAGTGCTATTGGGACGCAGAACACTGAAGCTTTCTTT; CDR3 protein: CSAIGTQNTEAFF
D gene: NA; clone size: few; J gene: TRBJ1-2; V gene: TRBV25-1; CDR3 DNA: TGTGCCAGCAGTCCTCTAACAGGGTATGACGGCTACACCTTC; CDR3 protein: CASSPLTGYDGYTF
D gene: TRBD1; clone size: NA; J gene: TRBJ1-2; V gene: TRBV5-1; CDR3 DNA: TGCGCCAGCAGCTTGGGACAGGGGGGGTCTGCTGGCTACACCTTC; CDR3 protein: CASSLGQGGSAGYTF
D gene: NA; clone size: NA; J gene: TRBJ1-1; V gene: TRBV9; CDR3 DNA: TGTGCCAGCAGCGTAGTAAGTGGACAGAGTCACACTGAAGCTTTCTTT; CDR3 protein: CASSVVSGQSHTEAFF
D gene: NA; clone size: NA; J gene: TRBJ2-3; V gene: TRBV6-1; CDR3 DNA: TGTGCCAGCAGAGAATCTAGCACAGATACGCAGTATTTT; CDR3 protein: CASRESSTDTQYF
D gene: TRBD2; clone size: NA; J gene: TRBJ2-1; V gene: TRBV27; CDR3 DNA: TGTGCCAGCAGTTTATATAATAGCGGGAGGAAGTTCTTC; CDR3 protein: CASSLYNSGRKFF
D gene: NA; clone size: NA; J gene: TRBJ2-3; V gene: TRBV12-5; CDR3 DNA: TGTGCTAGTGGTCCTCCGGACAGCAACACAGATACGCAGTATTTT; CDR3 protein: CASGPPDSNTDTQYF
D gene: TRBD2; clone size: NA; J gene: TRBJ2-3; V gene: TRBV10-3; CDR3 DNA: TGTGCCATCAGTCCCGCGGTGCTAGCGGGGGCCCCTAGCACAGATACGCAGTATTTT; CDR3 protein: CAISPAVLAGAPSTDTQYF
D gene: NA; clone size: NA; J gene: TRBJ2-3; V gene: TRBV12-3/TRBV12-4; CDR3 DNA: TGTGCCAGCAGCATTTCGAGTGGGGATACGCAGTATTTT; CDR3 protein: CASSISSGDTQYF
D gene: NA; clone size: few; J gene: TRBJ2-1; V gene: TRBV3-1; CDR3 DNA: TGTGCCAGCAGCCAAAGACGGGGCAAGGACAATGAGCAGTTCTTC; CDR3 protein: CASSQRRGKDNEQFF
D gene: NA; clone size: NA; J gene: TRBJ2-5; V gene: TRBV11-2; CDR3 DNA: TGTGCCAGCGGCTTAGAGACGGGGGCCCAAGAGACCCAGTACTTC; CDR3 protein: CASGLETGAQETQYF
D gene: NA; clone size: NA; J gene: TRBJ2-3; V gene: TRBV5-6; CDR3 DNA: TGTGCCAGCAGCCACTCCCCGGGACACGACACAGATACGCAGTATTTT; CDR3 protein: CASSHSPGHDTDTQYF
D gene: NA; clone size: NA; J gene: TRBJ2-1; V gene: TRBV13; CDR3 DNA: TGTGCCAGCAGCTTGAGTCTTACGGATAAGGGTGAGCAGTTCTTC; CDR3 protein: CASSLSLTDKGEQFF